Each of the 2 T cell receptor beta chains below was sequenced from the same sample in a study of Graves' ophthalmopathy and Graves' hyperthyroidism. The study amplified TCR beta CDR3 regions using RNA transcripts. The first round was an RT-PCR with HTBI primers, and the second round was a multiplex PCR. TCRdb re-derived calls from the multiplex PCR reads in MiXCR, one entry per CDR3 protein. The profile shows 500,000 to 700,000 distinct CDR3 sequences, about a fifth of them singletons. Sequencing was performed on peripheral blood. The receptor set was obtained from a woman between 18 and 29 years old with stable Graves' hyperthyroidism. Some clones in this sample may be carry-over from other donors' samples.

The table lists this clonotype with many counts. This chain joins TRBV5-1 and TRBJ1-2; 9 bases agree with TRBD1. V shed 4 bases and J 5 bases; nucleotides not matched to a gene: 6. Per the germline V gene, CDR1 is SGHRS and CDR2 is YFSETQ. This CDR3 spans 14 amino acids. The chain's CDR3 is CASSTGQGTYGYTF. Written as DNA, the CDR3 is TGCGCCAGCAGCACGGGACAGGGAACGTATGGCTACACCTTC.

This clonotype came up many times. The chain employs TRBV20-1 and TRBJ2-5, with D maybe TRBD2 (6 bases). This CDR3 is 14 amino acids long. V lost 0 bases to trimming and J lost 4 bases, with 12 bases between them. Germline CDR1 is DFQATT and CDR2 is SNEGSKA (reference sequence). The CDR3 nucleotides read TGCAGTGCTAGAGATTTGGGGACTCTAGAGACCCAGTACTTC. Amino acid sequence: CSARDLGTLETQYF.